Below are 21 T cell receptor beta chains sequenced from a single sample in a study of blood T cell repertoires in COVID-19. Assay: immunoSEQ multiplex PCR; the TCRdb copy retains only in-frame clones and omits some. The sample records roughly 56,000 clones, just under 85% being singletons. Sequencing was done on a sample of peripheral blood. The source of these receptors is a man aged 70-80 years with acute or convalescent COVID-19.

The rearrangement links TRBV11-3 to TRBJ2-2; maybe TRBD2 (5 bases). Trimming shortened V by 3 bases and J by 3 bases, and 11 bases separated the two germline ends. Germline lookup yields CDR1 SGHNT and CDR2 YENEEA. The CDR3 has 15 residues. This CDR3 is CASSFWESDTGELFF. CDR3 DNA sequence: TGTGCCAGCAGCTTCTGGGAGTCGGACACCGGGGAGCTGTTTTTT.

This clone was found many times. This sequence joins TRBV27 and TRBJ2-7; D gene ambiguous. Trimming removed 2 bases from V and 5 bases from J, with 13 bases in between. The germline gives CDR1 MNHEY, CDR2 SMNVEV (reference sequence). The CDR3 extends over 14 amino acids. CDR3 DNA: TGTGCCAGCAGTTTACTCCCAGGCCGTCACGAGCAGTACTTC. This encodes CASSLLPGRHEQYF.

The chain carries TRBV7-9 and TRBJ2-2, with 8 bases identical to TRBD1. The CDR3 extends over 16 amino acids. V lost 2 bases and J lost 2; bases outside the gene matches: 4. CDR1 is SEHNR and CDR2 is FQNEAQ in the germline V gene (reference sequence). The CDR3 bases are TGTGCCAGCAGCTTATCCGACAGGGGAAACACCGGGGAGCTGTTTTTT. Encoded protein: CASSLSDRGNTGELFF.

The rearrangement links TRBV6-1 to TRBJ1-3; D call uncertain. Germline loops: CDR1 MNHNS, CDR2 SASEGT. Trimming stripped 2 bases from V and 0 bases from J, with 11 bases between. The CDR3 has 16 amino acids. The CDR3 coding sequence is TGTGCCAGCAGTGAAACGAGCCATTACTCTGGAAACACCATATATTTT. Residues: CASSETSHYSGNTIYF.

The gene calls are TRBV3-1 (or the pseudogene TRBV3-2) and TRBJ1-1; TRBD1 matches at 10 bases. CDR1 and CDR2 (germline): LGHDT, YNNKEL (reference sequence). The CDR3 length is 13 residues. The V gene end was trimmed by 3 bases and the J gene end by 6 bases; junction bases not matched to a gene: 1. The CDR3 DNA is TGTGCCAGCAGCCACGGACAGGGGGCTGAAGCTTTCTTT. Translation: CASSHGQGAEAFF.

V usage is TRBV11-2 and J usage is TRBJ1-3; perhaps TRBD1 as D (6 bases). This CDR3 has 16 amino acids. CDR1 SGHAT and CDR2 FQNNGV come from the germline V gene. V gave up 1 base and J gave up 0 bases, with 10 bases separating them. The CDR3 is CASSLGGLLSGNTIYF. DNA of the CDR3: TGTGCCAGCAGCTTAGGGGGGCTCCTCTCTGGAAACACCATATATTTT.

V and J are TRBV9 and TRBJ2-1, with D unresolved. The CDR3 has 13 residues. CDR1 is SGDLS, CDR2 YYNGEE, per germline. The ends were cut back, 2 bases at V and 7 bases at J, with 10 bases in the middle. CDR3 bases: TGTGCCAGCAGCGTTGCAGGTTGGAATGAGCAGTTCTTC. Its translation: CASSVAGWNEQFF. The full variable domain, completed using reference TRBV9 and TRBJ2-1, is DSGVTQTPKHLITATGQRVTLRCSPRSGDLSVYWYQQSLDQGLQFLIQYYNGEERAKGNILERFSAQQFPDLHSELNLSSLELGDSALYFCASSVAGWNEQFFGPGTRLTVL.

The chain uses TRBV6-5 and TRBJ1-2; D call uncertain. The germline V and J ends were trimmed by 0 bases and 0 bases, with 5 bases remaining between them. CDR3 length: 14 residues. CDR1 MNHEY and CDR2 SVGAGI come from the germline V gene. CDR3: CASSYSAANYGYTF. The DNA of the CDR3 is TGTGCCAGCAGTTACTCCGCGGCTAACTATGGCTACACCTTC.

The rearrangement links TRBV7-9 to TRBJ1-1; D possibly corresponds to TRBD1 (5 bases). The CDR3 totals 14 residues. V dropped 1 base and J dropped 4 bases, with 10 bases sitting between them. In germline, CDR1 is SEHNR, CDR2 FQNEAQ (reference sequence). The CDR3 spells CASSLGQQSTEAFF. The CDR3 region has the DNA TGTGCCAGCAGCTTAGGACAGCAGTCCACTGAAGCTTTCTTT.

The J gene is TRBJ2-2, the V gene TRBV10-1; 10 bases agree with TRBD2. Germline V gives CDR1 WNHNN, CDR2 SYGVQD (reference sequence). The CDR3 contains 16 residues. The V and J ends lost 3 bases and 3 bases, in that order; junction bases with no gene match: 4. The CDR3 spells CASSDRTSGYTGELFF. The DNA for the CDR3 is TGCGCCAGCAGTGACCGGACTAGCGGTTACACCGGGGAGCTGTTTTTT.

The CDR3 DNA reads TGTGCCAGCAGCTCCTCAGACAGGTTTGGTGGCGAGCAGTACTTC. It yields the protein CASSSSDRFGGEQYF. The rearrangement uses TRBV7-8 and TRBJ2-7, with D possibly matching TRBD1 (6 bases). With 4 bases removed from V and 6 bases from J, the gap between germline ends came to 19 bases. Germline V gives CDR1 SGHVS, CDR2 FQNEAQ. CDR3 length: 15 amino acids.

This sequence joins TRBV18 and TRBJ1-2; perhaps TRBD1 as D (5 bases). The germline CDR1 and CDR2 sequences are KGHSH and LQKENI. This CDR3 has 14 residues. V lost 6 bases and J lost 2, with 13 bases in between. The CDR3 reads CASSSSEGNYGYTF. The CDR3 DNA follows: TGTGCCAGCTCCTCCTCGGAGGGGAACTATGGCTACACCTTC. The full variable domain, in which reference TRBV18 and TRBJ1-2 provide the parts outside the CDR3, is NAGVMQNPRHLVRRRGQEARLRCSPMKGHSHVYWYRQLPEEGLKFMVYLQKENIIDESGMPKERFSAEFPKEGPSILRIQQVVRGDSAAYFCASSSSEGNYGYTFGSGTRLTVV.

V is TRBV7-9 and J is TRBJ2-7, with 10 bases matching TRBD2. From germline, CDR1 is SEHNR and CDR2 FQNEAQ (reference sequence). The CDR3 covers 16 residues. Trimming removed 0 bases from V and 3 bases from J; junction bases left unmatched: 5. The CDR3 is CASSLARTSGRYEQYF. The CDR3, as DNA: TGTGCCAGCAGCTTAGCAAGGACTAGCGGACGCTACGAGCAGTACTTC.

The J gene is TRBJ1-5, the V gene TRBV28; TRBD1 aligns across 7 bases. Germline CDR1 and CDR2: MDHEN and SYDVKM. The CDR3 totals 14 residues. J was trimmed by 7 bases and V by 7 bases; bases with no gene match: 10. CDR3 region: CASISGGFKQPQHF. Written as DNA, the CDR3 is TGTGCCAGCATCTCAGGGGGGTTTAAGCAGCCCCAGCATTTT. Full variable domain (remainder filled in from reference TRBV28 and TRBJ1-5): DVKVTQSSRYLVKRTGEKVFLECVQDMDHENMFWYRQDPGLGLRLIYFSYDVKMKEKGDIPEGYSVSREKKERFSLILESASTNQTSMYLCASISGGFKQPQHFGDGTRLSIL.

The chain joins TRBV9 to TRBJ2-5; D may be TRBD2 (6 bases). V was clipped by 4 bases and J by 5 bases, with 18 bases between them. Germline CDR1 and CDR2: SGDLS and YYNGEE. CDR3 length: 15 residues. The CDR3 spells CASSPWGSGGETQYF. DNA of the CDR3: TGTGCCAGCAGCCCCTGGGGCAGTGGAGGGGAGACCCAGTACTTC.

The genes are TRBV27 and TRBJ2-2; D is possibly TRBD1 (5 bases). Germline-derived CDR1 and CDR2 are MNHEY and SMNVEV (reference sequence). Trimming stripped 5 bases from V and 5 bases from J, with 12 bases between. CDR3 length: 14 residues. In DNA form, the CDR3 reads TGTGCCAGCAGTCCGTCCAGGGAAACCGGGGAGCTGTTTTTT. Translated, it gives CASSPSRETGELFF.

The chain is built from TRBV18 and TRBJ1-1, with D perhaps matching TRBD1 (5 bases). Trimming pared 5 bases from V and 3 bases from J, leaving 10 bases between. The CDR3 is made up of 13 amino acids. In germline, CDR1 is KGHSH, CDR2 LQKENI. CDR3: CASSSTEDTEAFF. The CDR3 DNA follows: TGTGCCAGCTCATCGACAGAGGACACTGAAGCTTTCTTT.

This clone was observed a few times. CDR3 loop: CASSLDGQPQHF. CDR3 sequence (DNA): TGTGCCAGCAGCTTGGACGGTCAGCCCCAGCATTTT. The chain has TRBV5-8 and TRBJ1-5; D is ambiguous. The CDR3 is made up of 12 amino acids. Germline loops: CDR1 SGHTS, CDR2 YDEGEE. V was clipped by 0 bases and J by 6 bases, with 4 bases between them.

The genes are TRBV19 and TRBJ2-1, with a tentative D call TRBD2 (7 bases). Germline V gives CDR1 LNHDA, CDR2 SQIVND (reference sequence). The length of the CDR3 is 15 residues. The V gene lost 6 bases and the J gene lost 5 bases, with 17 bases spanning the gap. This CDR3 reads CASSDFFGGHNEQFF. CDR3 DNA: TGTGCCAGTAGCGACTTTTTCGGGGGGCACAATGAGCAGTTCTTC.

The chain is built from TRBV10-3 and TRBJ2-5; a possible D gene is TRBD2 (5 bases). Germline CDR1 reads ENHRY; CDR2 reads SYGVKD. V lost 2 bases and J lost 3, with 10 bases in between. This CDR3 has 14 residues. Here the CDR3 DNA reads TGTGCCATCAGTGAGCAGATTAGCGAAGAGACCCAGTACTTC. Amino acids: CAISEQISEETQYF.

The CDR3: CASSFTLGTQYNEQFF. CDR3 nucleotide sequence: TGTGCCAGCAGTTTCACCCTCGGGACTCAATACAATGAGCAGTTCTTC. This chain uses TRBV28 with TRBJ2-1; TRBD2 is a possible D gene (6 bases). Trimming pared 3 bases from V and 4 bases from J, leaving 16 bases between. Germline V CDR1 and CDR2: MDHEN, SYDVKM. The CDR3 has 16 residues.